A single sample gave rise to the 20 T cell receptor beta chains below, sequenced in a study of CD8+CD57+ T cells in acquired aplastic anemia (dated by TCRdb to 2017 to 2018). Sequencing used an Illumina HiSeq 2000. Genomic DNA served as template for TCR beta VDJ combination and CDR3 sequence profiling. The public reads were quality trimmed at Q25 with fastp and then assembled into clones with MiXCR by TCRdb, keeping productive beta chains. Identical CDR3 protein sequences are pooled into one entry, listed with their most common genes and DNA. The sample records 160,000 or so distinct CDR3 sequences, about 70% of which are singletons. The top ten hold approximately 48% of the sample. The patients picked for sequencing were ones in whom flow cytometry had shown an expansion of CD8+CD57+ cells. Sequencing was carried out using sorted CD4+, CD8+, or CD8+CD57+ T cells (not recorded which) from PBMCs. All receptors derive from a human donor with aplastic anemia.

At least ten counts were recorded for this clonotype. The chain combines TRBV6-4 with TRBJ1-5, with D unresolved. Germline V gives CDR1 MRHNA, CDR2 SNTAGT. Deletions cut 3 bases from V and 3 bases from J, with 6 bases between. The CDR3 consists of 13 residues. DNA for the CDR3: TGTGCCAGCAGTGAGGCAGACAATCAGCCCCAGCATTTT. It specifies CASSEADNQPQHF.

V is TRBV5-1 and J is TRBJ2-1, with D perhaps TRBD2 (5 bases). From germline, CDR1 is SGHRS and CDR2 YFSETQ. V lost 4 bases and J lost 6, with 11 bases in between. This CDR3 is built from 13 residues. In DNA form, the CDR3 reads TGCGCCAGCAGCCCCTTAGCGAGCAATGAGCAGTTCTTC. It yields the protein CASSPLASNEQFF.

V is TRBV10-2 and J is TRBJ2-1, with 8 bases that match TRBD2. CDR1 is WSHSY and CDR2 is SAAADI in the germline V gene. V trimming: 6 bases; J trimming: 5 bases; junction bases outside the gene matches: 6. The CDR3 extends over 14 amino acids. CDR3 protein: CASRTGGTNNEQFF. CDR3 coding DNA: TGCGCCAGCAGAACGGGGGGGACTAACAATGAGCAGTTCTTC.

The chain recombines TRBV7-9 with TRBJ2-7; 10 bases are shared with TRBD2. CDR3 size: 10 residues. Germline CDR1 and CDR2: SEHNR and FQNEAQ (reference sequence). As DNA, the CDR3 is TGTGCCAGCAGCCTCAGCGGGGGGGCCGTC. This sequence encodes CASSLSGGAV.

This clonotype turned up a few times. The J gene is TRBJ1-5, the V gene TRBV7-6; no reliable D call. Trimming took off 1 base at V and 4 bases at J, with 17 bases between the two ends. Germline V gives CDR1 SGHVS, CDR2 FNYEAQ. The CDR3 sequence is 17 residues long. CDR3 in amino acids: CASSLEAGRTGNQPQHF. The CDR3 DNA sequence: TGTGCCAGCAGCTTAGAGGCGGGCAGGACGGGAAATCAGCCCCAGCATTTT. The complete variable domain, with remaining parts taken from reference TRBV7-6 and TRBJ1-5, reads GAGVSQSPRYKVTKRGQDVALRCDPISGHVSLYWYRQALGQGPEFLTYFNYEAQQDKSGLPNDRFSAERPEGSISTLTIQRTEQRDSAMYRCASSLEAGRTGNQPQHFGDGTRLSIL.

This clonotype was counted between two and nine times. The chain uses TRBV10-3 and TRBJ2-7; tentatively, D is TRBD1 or TRBD2 (5 bases each). Trimming took 6 bases from V and 6 from J, leaving 15 bases between them. The CDR3 contains 13 residues. CDR1 is ENHRY, CDR2 SYGVKD, per germline. The CDR3 DNA follows: TGTGCCATCAGCGGGGACCCCCGCTTCGAGCAGTACTTC. This sequence encodes CAISGDPRFEQYF.

The CDR3 region is CSATSGQTLTCEQYF. CDR3 bases: TGCAGTGCAACTTCGGGACAGACACTGACCTGCGAGCAGTACTTC. The J gene is TRBJ2-7, the V gene TRBV20-1; TRBD1 agrees at 7 bases. This CDR3 has 15 amino acids. CDR1 is DFQATT and CDR2 is SNEGSKA in the germline V gene (reference sequence). The V segment lost 6 bases and the J segment 6 bases; nucleotides outside the gene matches: 17.

V usage is TRBV30 and J usage is TRBJ1-1; the match to TRBD1 covers 7 bases. CDR3 length: 13 residues. Unmatched junction bases numbered 6, after V lost 0 bases and J lost 8 bases. Germline V gene sequence: CDR1 GTSNPN, CDR2 SVGIG (reference sequence). The CDR3 is CAWSVHRGQEAFF. The CDR3 DNA follows: TGTGCCTGGAGTGTACACAGGGGTCAGGAAGCTTTCTTT.

The V call is TRBV2, the J call TRBJ2-3, with D possibly matching TRBD1 (6 bases). Trimming removed 7 bases at V and 6 bases at J, with 14 bases between. Germline V CDR1 and CDR2: SNHLY, FYNNEI. The CDR3 has 13 residues. In DNA, the CDR3 is TGTGCCAGCATCAGGGGCAGGTCGGATACGCAGTATTTT. As protein: CASIRGRSDTQYF.

The gene calls are TRBV7-6 and TRBJ2-5; D is perhaps TRBD1 (6 bases). The V end lost 2 bases, the J end lost 1 base, and 8 bases lay between the germline ends. The germline CDR1 and CDR2 sequences are SGHVS and FNYEAQ. The CDR3 extends over 14 amino acids. The CDR3 spells CASSLRTVQETQYF. CDR3 DNA: TGTGCCAGCAGCTTAAGGACAGTCCAAGAGACCCAGTACTTC.

This chain uses TRBV15 with TRBJ2-2; the D gene is possibly TRBD1 (6 bases). The germline V gene has CDR1 LNHNV and CDR2 YYDKDF (reference sequence). This CDR3 has 15 amino acids. Trimming stripped 2 bases from V and 3 bases from J, with 10 bases between. This CDR3 reads CATSRTRGDTGELFF. Written as DNA, the CDR3 is TGTGCCACCAGCAGAACCAGGGGCGACACCGGGGAGCTGTTTTTT.

This chain links TRBV2 with TRBJ2-7; TRBD1 agrees at 10 bases. The CDR3 has 14 amino acids. The ends lost 5 bases at V and 6 bases at J; junction bases unmatched: 7. CDR1 is SNHLY and CDR2 is FYNNEI in the germline V gene. The CDR3 DNA reads TGTGCCAGCAGTCCAGACAGGGGGCATCTCGAGCAGTACTTC. Amino acid sequence: CASSPDRGHLEQYF.

The rearrangement joins TRBV7-2 to TRBJ2-3; a weak D match, TRBD2 (6 bases). Per germline, CDR1 SGHTA and CDR2 FQGNSA. Trimming took 5 bases from V and 6 from J, leaving 18 bases between them. The CDR3 loop spans 15 amino acids. The CDR3: CASSLSGSGRDTQYF. DNA for the CDR3: TGTGCCAGCAGCCTATCGGGCAGCGGGCGGGATACGCAGTATTTT.

This clonotype was seen just once. This chain joins TRBV7-9 and TRBJ1-1; D is unresolved. Trimming took off 2 bases at V and 4 bases at J, with 5 bases between the two ends. The CDR3 spans 12 residues. Germline values: CDR1 SEHNR, CDR2 FQNEAQ (reference sequence). The CDR3 reads CASSLSVTEAFF. As DNA, the CDR3 is TGTGCCAGCAGCTTAAGCGTCACTGAAGCTTTCTTT.

The genes are TRBV7-2 and TRBJ2-5, with D hard to call. The CDR3 totals 14 residues. Between the trimmed V and J ends, which lost 1 base and 0 bases, there was a span of 6 bases. Germline CDR1 and CDR2: SGHTA and FQGNSA. The CDR3 nucleotides read TGTGCCAGCAGCTTAGTTCCGTACCAAGAGACCCAGTACTTC. Translating gives CASSLVPYQETQYF.

CDR3 in amino acids: CSARVRGEGNYGYTF. CDR3 DNA: TGCAGTGCTAGAGTAAGAGGGGAGGGTAACTATGGCTACACCTTC. This chain joins TRBV20-1 and TRBJ1-2; weak D call: TRBD1 (5 bases). The germline gives CDR1 DFQATT, CDR2 SNEGSKA (reference sequence). This CDR3 comprises 15 residues. V was shortened by 1 base and J by 1 base, with 13 bases between the two germline ends.

This clonotype showed up just a few times. The rearrangement joins TRBV20-1 to TRBJ2-5, with 9 positions matching TRBD1. Germline V gene data show CDR1 as DFQATT and CDR2 as SNEGSKA (reference sequence). J gave up 4 bases and V 0 bases, and 0 bases lay outside the gene matches. The CDR3 is 13 amino acids. The CDR3 spells CSAREQGAETQYF. As DNA, the CDR3 is TGCAGTGCTAGAGAACAGGGGGCAGAGACCCAGTACTTC.

The chain combines TRBV5-1 with TRBJ2-7; 7 nucleotides align to TRBD1. The CDR3 is made up of 13 amino acids. V was clipped by 3 bases and J by 6 bases; unmatched bases: 6. Germline V gives CDR1 SGHRS, CDR2 YFSETQ. This chain's CDR3 is CASSYWTGLEQYF. Here the CDR3 DNA reads TGCGCCAGCAGCTACTGGACAGGTCTCGAGCAGTACTTC. The variable domain in full, completed from reference TRBV5-1 and TRBJ2-7, reads KAGVTQTPRYLIKTRGQQVTLSCSPISGHRSVSWYQQTPGQGLQFLFEYFSETQRNKGNFPGRFSGRQFSNSRSEMNVSTLELGDSALYLCASSYWTGLEQYFGPGTRLTVT.

The chain carries TRBV24-1 and TRBJ2-3, with TRBD2 as a possible D gene (5 bases). The CDR3 has 14 amino acids. Per germline, CDR1 KGHDR and CDR2 SFDVKD. V was clipped by 4 bases and J by 5 bases, with 12 bases between them. CDR3 residues: CATSDTTGLDTQYF. In DNA form, the CDR3 reads TGTGCCACCAGTGACACCACGGGGTTAGATACGCAGTATTTT.

The genes are TRBV20-1 and TRBJ1-1, with D unclear. Germline V CDR1 and CDR2: DFQATT, SNEGSKA (reference sequence). The CDR3 has 14 amino acids. The V gene lost 6 bases and the J gene lost 0 bases, with 14 bases spanning the gap. The CDR3 sequence is CSAVKTEMNTEAFF. In nucleotides, the CDR3 is TGCAGTGCCGTAAAGACGGAAATGAACACTGAAGCTTTCTTT.